This T cell receptor beta chain was identified in a study of cytomegalovirus exposure and HLA in healthy donors. Study-wide background: Under 90% of a few hundred genotyped donors fell in the Caucasian-associated ancestry cluster.

13 Jbeta primers and 60 Vbeta primers were used for the PCR. The table came from immunoSEQ multiplex PCR; TCRdb's copy has only in-frame clones and leaves some out. Of roughly 190,000 clones listed, 60% to 80% were seen once; the top ten hold around 3.3%. Germline CDR1 is SEHNR and CDR2 is FQNEAQ (reference sequence). V dropped 5 bases and J dropped 5; count of bases not matched to a gene: 6. CDR3 length equals 15 residues. Overall study findings and caveats: Later analysis showed most CMV-associated TCR beta chains appearing HLA-restricted. According to reports, the classifier identified cytomegalovirus status with high specificity and sensitivity. Among the CMV-associated chains, three were confirmed in vitro as specific for CMV antigens.

Points on this clone: Antigen unknown.

This sequence was found in a woman aged 25 to 39 in good health and CMV-seropositive. The chain combines TRBV7-9 with TRBJ2-1, with 10 nucleotides matching TRBD2. Sequenced sample: PBMCs. This CDR3 reads CASSLPSGGDNEQFF. DNA of the CDR3: TGTGCCAGCAGCCTACCTAGCGGGGGTGACAATGAGCAGTTCTTC.